The TCR beta chain under discussion was sequenced for a study of human T cells and chemical hapten exposure. This CDR3 has 14 amino acids. CDR1 is DFQATT, CDR2 SNEGSKA, per germline (reference sequence). V was cut by 6 bases and J by 3 bases, with 15 bases left in between. This clonotype was seen ten or more times. Its matching antigen is unknown. Overall study findings and caveats: Patch test score rose with PT1 expanded TCRs, significant at 8, 16, 32, not 4. All donors were alopecia patients, so their immunity may differ from that of healthy people.

As to time point: patch test 2, 6 weeks after DPC sensitization. Treatment noted: therapeutic diphenylcyclopropenone sensitization with weekly scalp DPC. It was unfractionated whole blood from which total RNA was extracted. A single record per CDR3 protein comes from TCRdb applying MiXCR to the RACE reads. The sample has over 60,000 distinct CDR3 sequences; around 10% are singletons. V and J are TRBV20-1 and TRBJ1-5, with TRBD1 as a possible D gene (5 bases). The sample was whole blood, taken in connection with sensitization to the hapten diphenylcyclopropenone (DPC). The receptor was isolated from a woman in her forties or fifties with alopecia areata. Some clones in this sample may be carry-over from other donors' samples. CDR3 sequence reads: CSAHSGGNNQPQHF. The DNA for the CDR3 is TGCAGTGCCCACTCCGGGGGGAACAATCAGCCCCAGCATTTT.